The TCR beta chain under discussion was sequenced for a study of early T cells in non-severe SARS-CoV-2 infection. Individual cDNA molecules were tagged with unique molecular identifiers, the study reported. Using its own MiXCR run on the 5' RACE reads, TCRdb lists one record per CDR3 protein. This table holds 20,000 to 25,000 distinct CDR3 sequences, more than 4.5% found once. Trimming removed 4 bases from V and 6 bases from J, with 13 bases in between. CDR1 and CDR2 from the germline V gene are SGHKS and YYEKEE (reference sequence). The CDR3 has 13 amino acids. Whole-study results and caveats: Lookups in VDJdb leaned toward anti-spike CD8 responses and missed private and CD4 specificities.

Only a few counts were recorded for this clonotype. Its antigen is still unknown. V and J are TRBV5-5 and TRBJ1-1, with D hard to call. The sample was whole blood. This receptor was taken from an adult who was a healthcare worker with PCR-confirmed SARS-CoV-2 infection or an uninfected control (not recorded which). The CDR3 DNA sequence: TGTGCCAGCAGCATTTCCGTTAACGCTGAAGCTTTCTTT. It encodes CASSISVNAEAFF.